These T cell receptor beta chains were read from a single sample in a study of response to subunit inactivated influenza vaccine. TCRdb fed the RT-PCR reads into MiXCR, producing one record per CDR3 protein. Of 400,000 to 550,000 distinct CDR3 sequences listed, about 25% are singletons. This sample comprised CD4+ T cells sorted from PBMCs, obtained about 5 days after vaccination. These receptors all stem from a man in his fifties or sixties who received an inactivated influenza vaccine. Both conserved end residues are part of each CDR3. D genes are given only for firm matches. Rows may omit the clone size; those that give it use once, few, many or a size class.

CDR3,DNA,J,V,D,size
CSALPDTQYF,TGCAGTGCTTTGCCCGATACGCAGTATTTT,TRBJ2-3,TRBV20-1,.,few
CASARGDSYEQYF,TGTGCCAGCGCGCGGGGGGACTCCTACGAGCAGTACTTC,TRBJ2-7,TRBV2,TRBD2,few
CASTPGVNSPLHF,TGCGCCAGCACCCCGGGTGTTAATTCACCCCTCCACTTT,TRBJ1-6,TRBV4-1,.,.
CASSSQGTYEQYF,TGCGCCAGCAGCTCCCAGGGTACCTACGAGCAGTACTTC,TRBJ2-7,TRBV5-1,.,many
CASSPDMFSYNEQFF,TGCGCCAGCAGCCCTGACATGTTCTCCTACAATGAGCAGTTCTTC,TRBJ2-1,TRBV4-1,.,few
CASSNRGSQPQHF,TGTGCCAGCAGTAACAGGGGCAGCCAGCCCCAGCATTTT,TRBJ1-5,TRBV6-2/TRBV6-3,TRBD1,few
CSASQGLAGGRAGELFF,TGCAGTGCTAGCCAGGGACTAGCGGGGGGGAGAGCCGGGGAGCTGTTTTTT,TRBJ2-2,TRBV20-1,TRBD2,.
CASSVGDYTGELFF,TGTGCCAGCAGCGTAGGCGATTACACCGGGGAGCTGTTTTTT,TRBJ2-2,TRBV9,.,few
CASSLGLVLSTNTEAFF,TGTGCCAGCAGTTTGGGACTGGTTTTGTCCACGAACACTGAAGCTTTCTTT,TRBJ1-1,TRBV12-3/TRBV12-4,.,few
CASSKRRDRGQREQYF,TGTGCCAGCAGTAAACGGAGGGACAGGGGGCAAAGGGAGCAGTACTTC,TRBJ2-7,TRBV6-4,TRBD1,.
CASSLDGNYGYTF,TGCGCCAGCAGCTTGGACGGGAACTATGGCTACACCTTC,TRBJ1-2,TRBV5-1,.,many
CASSLETAISMSNEQFF,TGTGCCAGCAGCTTAGAGACAGCTATCTCGATGAGCAATGAGCAGTTCTTC,TRBJ2-1,TRBV11-2,.,.
CASSLGSRDETQYF,TGTGCCAGCAGCTTGGGGTCTAGGGATGAGACCCAGTACTTC,TRBJ2-5,TRBV5-5,.,.
CASSQDLGGGGYTF,TGCGCCAGCAGCCAAGATCTAGGGGGCGGAGGCTACACCTTC,TRBJ1-2,TRBV4-3,TRBD1,.
CASSPQPREAFF,TGTGCCAGCAGCCCCCAGCCACGTGAAGCTTTCTTT,TRBJ1-1,TRBV6-2/TRBV6-3,.,few
CASSPQELAETQYF,TGCGCCAGCAGCCCTCAGGAACTAGCAGAGACCCAGTACTTC,TRBJ2-5,TRBV4-1,.,.
CAISIAGGPDEQFF,TGTGCCATCAGTATAGCGGGAGGGCCCGATGAGCAGTTCTTC,TRBJ2-1,TRBV10-3,TRBD2,few
CASSLTKGVSYEQYF,TGTGCCAGCAGTTTGACTAAGGGGGTTTCCTACGAGCAGTACTTC,TRBJ2-7,TRBV12-3/TRBV12-4,.,.
CASSWGSGQETQYF,TGTGCCAGCAGCTGGGGAAGTGGTCAAGAGACCCAGTACTTC,TRBJ2-5,TRBV5-5,.,.
CSVGQSNQPQHF,TGCAGCGTTGGACAGAGCAATCAGCCCCAGCATTTT,TRBJ1-5,TRBV29-1,.,.
CASSLWGNSGNTIYF,TGCGCCAGCAGCCTTTGGGGTAACTCTGGAAACACCATATATTTT,TRBJ1-3,TRBV5-1,.,many
CASSFVGGRNTEAFF,TGCGCCAGCAGCTTCGTGGGGGGCAGAAACACTGAAGCTTTCTTT,TRBJ1-1,TRBV5-1,.,few
CSARDPGERKAFF,TGCAGTGCTAGAGATCCCGGCGAACGGAAAGCTTTCTTT,TRBJ1-1,TRBV20-1,.,few
CASSEERETQYF,TGTGCCAGCAGTGAAGAGAGAGAGACCCAGTACTTC,TRBJ2-5,TRBV2,.,.
CSARDLQSGRKQFF,TGCAGTGCTAGAGATCTCCAGAGCGGTCGTAAGCAGTTCTTC,TRBJ2-1,TRBV20-1,.,few
CASSVGTQETQYF,TGTGCCAGCAGCGTCGGGACTCAAGAGACCCAGTACTTC,TRBJ2-5,TRBV2,.,.
CASSLGFINTGELFF,TGTGCCAGCAGTTTGGGTTTCATTAACACCGGGGAGCTGTTTTTT,TRBJ2-2,TRBV28,.,.
CASRPGGTGGSYEQYF,TGTGCCAGCAGACCGGGGGGGACAGGGGGCTCCTACGAGCAGTACTTC,TRBJ2-7,TRBV7-2,TRBD1,few
CASSLQGPLELDTQYF,TGCGCCAGCAGCTTGCAGGGCCCTCTTGAGTTAGATACGCAGTATTTT,TRBJ2-3,TRBV5-1,.,.
CASSDRDRDPLQITDTQYF,TGTGCCAGCAGCGACCGGGACAGGGACCCCCTTCAGATCACAGATACGCAGTATTTT,TRBJ2-3,TRBV13,TRBD1,.
CASSLSENTEAFF,TGCGCCAGCAGCTTGTCTGAGAACACTGAAGCTTTCTTT,TRBJ1-1,TRBV5-1,.,.
CAISAEGGTPDHTIYF,TGTGCCATCAGCGCAGAGGGGGGAACTCCAGATCACACCATATATTTT,TRBJ1-3,TRBV10-3,.,.
CASTDGQEAFF,TGTGCCAGCACCGACGGACAGGAAGCTTTCTTT,TRBJ1-1,TRBV6-2/TRBV6-3,.,.
CASSDTYRGHSNQPQHF,TGTGCCAGCAGCGACACTTACAGGGGCCATAGCAATCAGCCCCAGCATTTT,TRBJ1-5,TRBV7-2,TRBD1,few
CASSLLETGAGYTF,TGTGCCAGCAGTTTACTTGAGACAGGGGCTGGCTACACCTTC,TRBJ1-2,TRBV12-3/TRBV12-4,TRBD1,.